Shown below are 3 T cell receptor beta chains from a single sample sequenced in a study of CD8+ T cells in alopecia areata. Treatment noted: oral pan-JAK inhibitor, 5-10 mg twice daily. Reverse transcription of extracted RNA yielded cDNA, which provided the sequencing template. The assay was immunoSEQ multiplex PCR, and TCRdb's table has in-frame clones only and misses some. The table lists 150,000 to 200,000 clones, less than 80% of them singletons. The sequencing here drew on CD4+ T cells sorted from blood, taken at week 24, from a patient treated with tofacitinib. The receptors derive from a human donor with alopecia areata.

The J gene is TRBJ1-6, the V gene TRBV30; D ambiguous. Germline CDR1 reads GTSNPN; CDR2 reads SVGIG (reference sequence). The CDR3 length is 13 residues. The V gene lost 0 bases and the J gene lost 9 bases, with 9 bases spanning the gap. CDR3: CAWSVNPGSPLHF. CDR3 DNA sequence: TGTGCCTGGAGTGTTAACCCGGGTTCACCCCTCCACTTT.

The gene calls are TRBV4-1 and TRBJ2-2, with 9 bases that match TRBD1. The V gene end was trimmed by 5 bases and the J gene end by 10 bases; junction bases not matched to a gene: 11. The length of the CDR3 is 15 residues. Germline CDR1 is MGHRA and CDR2 is YSYEKL. CDR3 in DNA: TGCGCCAGCAGCGGTAGGGACAGGGTAATGGAGGAGCTGTTTTTT. As protein: CASSGRDRVMEELFF.

The V gene is TRBV4-2, the J gene TRBJ2-7; no reliable D call. The CDR3 contains 15 residues. Trimming left V 0 bases short and J 3 bases short, with 12 bases between. Germline-derived CDR1 and CDR2 are LGHNA and YNFKEQ. The CDR3 DNA is TGTGCCAGCAGCCAAGACCCCGTTCTAAACTACGAGCAGTACTTC. Translation: CASSQDPVLNYEQYF.